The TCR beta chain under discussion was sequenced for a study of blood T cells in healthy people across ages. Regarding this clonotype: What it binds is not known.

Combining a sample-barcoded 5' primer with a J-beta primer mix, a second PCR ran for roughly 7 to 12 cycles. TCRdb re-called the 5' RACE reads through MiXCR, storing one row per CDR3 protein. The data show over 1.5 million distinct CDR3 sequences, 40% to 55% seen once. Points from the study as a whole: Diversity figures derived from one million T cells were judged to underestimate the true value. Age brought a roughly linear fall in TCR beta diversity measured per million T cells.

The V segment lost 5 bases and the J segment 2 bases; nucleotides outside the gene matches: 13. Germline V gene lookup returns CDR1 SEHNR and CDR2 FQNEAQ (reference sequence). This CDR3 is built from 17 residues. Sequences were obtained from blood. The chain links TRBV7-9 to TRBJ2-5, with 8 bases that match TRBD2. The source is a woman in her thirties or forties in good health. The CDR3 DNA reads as TGTGCCAGCAGCCCCAGAGGGTGGACTAGCCAACAAGAGACCCAGTACTTC. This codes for CASSPRGWTSQQETQYF.